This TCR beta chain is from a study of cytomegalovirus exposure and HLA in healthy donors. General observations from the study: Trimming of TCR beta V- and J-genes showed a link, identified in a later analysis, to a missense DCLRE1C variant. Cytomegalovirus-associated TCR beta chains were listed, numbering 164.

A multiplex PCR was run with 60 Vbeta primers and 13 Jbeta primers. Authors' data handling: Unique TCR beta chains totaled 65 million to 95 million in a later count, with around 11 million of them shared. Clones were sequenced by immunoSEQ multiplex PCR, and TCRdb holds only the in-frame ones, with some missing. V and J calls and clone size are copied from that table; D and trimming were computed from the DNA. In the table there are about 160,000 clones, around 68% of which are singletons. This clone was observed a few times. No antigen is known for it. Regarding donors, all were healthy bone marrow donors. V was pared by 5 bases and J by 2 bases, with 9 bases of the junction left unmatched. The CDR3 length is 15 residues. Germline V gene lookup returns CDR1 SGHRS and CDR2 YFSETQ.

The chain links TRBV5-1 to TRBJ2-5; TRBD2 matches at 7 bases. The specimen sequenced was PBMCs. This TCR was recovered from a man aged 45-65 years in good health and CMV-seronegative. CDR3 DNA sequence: TGCGCCAGCAGACGCATGAGCGGGGCACAAGAGACCCAGTACTTC. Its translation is CASRRMSGAQETQYF.